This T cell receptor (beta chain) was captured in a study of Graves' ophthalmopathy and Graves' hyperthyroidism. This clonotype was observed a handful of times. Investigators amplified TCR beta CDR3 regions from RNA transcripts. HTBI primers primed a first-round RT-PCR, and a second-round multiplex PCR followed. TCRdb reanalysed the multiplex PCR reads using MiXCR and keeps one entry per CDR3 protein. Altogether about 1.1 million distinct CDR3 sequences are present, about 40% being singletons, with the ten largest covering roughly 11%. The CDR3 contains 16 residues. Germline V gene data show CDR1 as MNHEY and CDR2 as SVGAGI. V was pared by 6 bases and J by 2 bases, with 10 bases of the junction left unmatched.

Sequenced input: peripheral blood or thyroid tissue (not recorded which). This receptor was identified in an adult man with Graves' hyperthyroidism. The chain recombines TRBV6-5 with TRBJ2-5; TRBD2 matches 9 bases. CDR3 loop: CASSNRGLATQETQYF. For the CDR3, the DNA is TGTGCCAGCAGCAACAGGGGACTAGCTACTCAAGAGACCCAGTACTTC.